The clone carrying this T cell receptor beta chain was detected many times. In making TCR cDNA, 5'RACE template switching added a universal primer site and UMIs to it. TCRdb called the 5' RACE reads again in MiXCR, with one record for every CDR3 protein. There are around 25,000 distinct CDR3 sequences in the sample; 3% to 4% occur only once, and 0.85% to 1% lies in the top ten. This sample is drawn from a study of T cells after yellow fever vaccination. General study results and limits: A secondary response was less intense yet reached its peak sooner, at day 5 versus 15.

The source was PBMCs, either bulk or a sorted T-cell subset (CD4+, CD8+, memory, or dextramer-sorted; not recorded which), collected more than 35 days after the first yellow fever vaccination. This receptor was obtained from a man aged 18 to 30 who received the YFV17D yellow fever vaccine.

CDR3 amino acids: CASMAGSNYNEQFF. The CDR3 nucleotides are TGTGCCAGCATGGCAGGATCCAACTACAATGAGCAGTTCTTC. The genes are TRBV21-1 and TRBJ2-1. TRBV21-1 is a pseudogene. This CDR3 is built from 14 residues.